The next 8 T cell receptor beta chains were all read from a single sample in a study of T cell changes during pregnancy in multiple sclerosis. Using immunoSEQ multiplex PCR, the repertoire was profiled, and TCRdb retains in-frame clones only, with some absent. The repertoire holds 25,000 to 30,000 clones, with over 75% as singletons. The sequencing used CD8+ T cells from peripheral blood mononuclear cells, collected after pregnancy. These receptors came from a female donor with multiple sclerosis, enrolled in a pregnancy study.

V usage is TRBV30 and J usage is TRBJ2-7; 7 bases agree with TRBD2. Trimming cost V 2 bases and J 5 bases; bases outside gene matches: 15. Germline loops: CDR1 GTSNPN, CDR2 SVGIG (reference sequence). CDR3 length: 16 residues. CDR3: CAWSTSPGGWIHEQYF. DNA for the CDR3: TGTGCCTGGAGTACTTCCCCCGGGGGGTGGATCCACGAGCAGTACTTC.

The J gene is TRBJ1-1, the V gene TRBV4-2; 7 bases fit TRBD1. CDR3 length: 13 residues. V dropped 5 bases and J dropped 7; count of bases not matched to a gene: 7. Germline V lookup: CDR1 LGHNA, CDR2 YNFKEQ. The CDR3 protein is CASSKGQAGEAFF. CDR3 nucleotide sequence: TGTGCCAGCAGCAAAGGACAGGCTGGTGAAGCTTTCTTT.

The CDR3 is CASSIYILDEQYF. The CDR3 DNA reads TGTGCCAGTAGTATATACATTCTGGACGAGCAGTACTTC. The V gene is TRBV19, the J gene TRBJ2-7; D is ambiguous. This CDR3 contains 13 residues. Germline V gene sequence: CDR1 LNHDA, CDR2 SQIVND (reference sequence). V lost 2 bases and J 5 bases, leaving 10 bases between the germline ends.

The chain employs TRBV4-1 and TRBJ2-3; a possible D gene is TRBD1 (5 bases). This CDR3 contains 15 residues. Germline CDR1 MGHRA, CDR2 YSYEKL. The V end was cut by 1 base, the J end by 4 bases, with 12 bases between. The CDR3 loop reads CASSQGARVADTQYF. CDR3 DNA sequence: TGCGCCAGCAGCCAAGGTGCCAGGGTGGCAGATACGCAGTATTTT.

This chain connects TRBV15 to TRBJ1-2, with D perhaps TRBD1 (6 bases). Germline CDR1 and CDR2: LNHNV and YYDKDF (reference sequence). The CDR3 runs 16 residues. The ends were cut back, 1 base at V and 0 bases at J, with 12 bases in the middle. CDR3 coding DNA: TGTGCCACCAGCAGAGGTTCGGGACAAGCTAACTATGGCTACACCTTC. Protein product: CATSRGSGQANYGYTF. Full variable domain (rest looked up from reference TRBV15 and TRBJ1-2): DAMVIQNPRYQVTQFGKPVTLSCSQTLNHNVMYWYQQKSSQAPKLLFHYYDKDFNNEADTPDNFQSRRPNTSFCFLDIRSPGLGDTAMYLCATSRGSGQANYGYTFGSGTRLTVV.

This chain's CDR3 is CASSQSTGTGGYGYTF. The CDR3 DNA is TGCGCCAGCAGCCAATCCACCGGGACAGGGGGCTATGGCTACACCTTC. The rearrangement uses TRBV4-3 and TRBJ1-2, with 11 bases that match TRBD1. CDR1 is LGHNA and CDR2 is YSLEER in the germline V gene. The CDR3 consists of 16 residues. V was pared by 2 bases and J by 4 bases, with 6 bases of the junction left unmatched.

The chain couples TRBV9 to TRBJ1-1, with 7 positions matching TRBD1. The J segment lost 5 bases and the V segment lost 3 bases, leaving 7 bases of the junction unmatched. The CDR3 contains 14 residues. Germline V gives CDR1 SGDLS, CDR2 YYNGEE. In DNA, the CDR3 is TGTGCCAGCAGCGCAGGGGGAATGGGGACTGAAGCTTTCTTT. Translation gives CASSAGGMGTEAFF.

The chain recombines TRBV4-3 with TRBJ1-1, with 7 bases lining up with TRBD1. Trimming cost V 0 bases and J 0 bases; bases outside gene matches: 13. This CDR3 is built from 19 residues. Germline CDR1 reads LGHNA; CDR2 reads YSLEER. The CDR3 spells CASSQDHFAGGFMNTEAFF. The CDR3, as DNA: TGCGCCAGCAGCCAAGATCACTTCGCAGGGGGTTTCATGAACACTGAAGCTTTCTTT.